This T cell receptor beta chain was sequenced during a study of CD4 T cells in relation to SARS-CoV-2 and coronaviruses. TCRdb's copy holds only in-frame clones and misses some; the assay was immunoSEQ multiplex PCR. Of approximately 25,000 clones listed, less than 75% are singletons. Unexposed donor CD4+ T cells date from about 2011-2019, before the COVID-19 pandemic. After about 10 days of culture, CD4+ T cells were isolated. This CDR3 spans 19 amino acids. Germline loops: CDR1 MNHEY, CDR2 SMNVEV (reference sequence). Trimming stripped 6 bases from V and 0 bases from J, with 23 bases between. As concerns this clone: Antigen unknown.

The chain combines TRBV27 with TRBJ2-2, with D possibly matching TRBD1 (6 bases). The source of this sequence is a human donor in good health. The sequenced sample consisted of CD4+ T cells from PBMCs, cultured in vitro. The CDR3 sequence is CASRKWTGWTVANTGELFF. The CDR3 bases are TGTGCCAGCAGAAAATGGACCGGTTGGACAGTAGCGAACACCGGGGAGCTGTTTTTT.